These T cell receptor beta chains were read from a single sample in a study of T cell repertoires in cytomegalovirus infection. The antigens these receptors bind are not known. TCRdb re-called the reads through MiXCR, storing one row per CDR3 protein. The sample carries approximately 910,000 distinct CDR3 sequences, about a third recorded once. Sequenced material: cultured CD8+ T cells from PBMCs, taken from culture after CMV antigen stimulation. The receptors originated from a human donor in good health (CMV status not recorded). Some clones in this sample may be carry-over from other donors' samples. The CDR3 runs from the conserved cysteine through the conserved F or W. The order of the fields is D gene, J gene, V gene, clone size, CDR3 DNA, CDR3 protein. The D gene is left open where the match is weak. Part of the rows lack a size; the others show once, few, many or a class for expanded clones.

>TRBD1|TRBJ1-3|TRBV19|few
TGTGCCAGTAGTCCGCGGACAGGGAGAGGAAACACCATATATTTT
CASSPRTGRGNTIYF
>.|TRBJ1-1|TRBV20-1|.
TGCAGTGCTAAACGTCGGGGGGCGAGAAGTGAAGCTTTCTTT
CSAKRRGARSEAFF
>TRBD1|TRBJ1-5|TRBV4-2|.
TGTGCCAGCAGCCAAGATCAAGGGCAGGGGGTAGGAGGAGTGCAGCCCCAGCATTTT
CASSQDQGQGVGGVQPQHF
>TRBD1|TRBJ1-2|TRBV6-1|.
TGTGCCAGCAGTGAAGTAGGGACAGGGGCCGGCTACACCTTC
CASSEVGTGAGYTF
>TRBD1|TRBJ1-6|TRBV18|.
TGTGCCAGCTCACTTACGGGACAGGGGGCCTATAATTCACCCCTCCACTTT
CASSLTGQGAYNSPLHF
>.|TRBJ2-3|TRBV4-3|few
TGCGCCAGCGCAAACGGGCTGTTTAGCACAGATACGCAGTATTTT
CASANGLFSTDTQYF
>.|TRBJ1-4|TRBV6-6|few
TGTGCCAGCAGTTACGTCGAGTCAACTAATGAAAAACTGTTTTTT
CASSYVESTNEKLFF
>.|TRBJ2-5|TRBV7-8|many
TGTGCCAGCAGACTCACCACTTGGGGGGGGGACAGCTTCCAAGAGACCCAGTACTTC
CASRLTTWGGDSFQETQYF
>TRBD1|TRBJ2-7|TRBV7-6|few
TGTGCCAGCAGCGGACAGGCCTACGAGCAGTACTTC
CASSGQAYEQYF
>TRBD2|TRBJ2-1|TRBV9|.
TGTGCCAGCAGCGTATCGGAGCGGGAGACCCCAGCACCCTACAATGAGCAGTTCTTC
CASSVSERETPAPYNEQFF
>.|TRBJ1-6|TRBV4-2|few
TGTGCCAGCAGCCGCACCCGTGGAGCCGGTAATTCACCCCTCCACTTT
CASSRTRGAGNSPLHF
>.|TRBJ1-6|TRBV14|.
TGTGCCAGCAGCCAAGAGGAGGAGAGCTCCTATAATTCACCCCTCCACTTT
CASSQEEESSYNSPLHF
>.|TRBJ1-2|TRBV27|few
TGTGCCAGCAGTTTATCCCCGGGGGGTCATGGCTACACCTTC
CASSLSPGGHGYTF
>.|TRBJ2-7|TRBV7-9|.
TGTGCCAGCAGCCATCTAGCGCCGGGGACAGCTGAATACGAGCAGTACTTC
CASSHLAPGTAEYEQYF
>TRBD2|TRBJ2-3|TRBV27|many
TGTGCCAGCAGCCGACTAGCGGGGGGCCCCACAGATACGCAGTATTTT
CASSRLAGGPTDTQYF
>TRBD2|TRBJ2-5|TRBV9|.
TGTGCCAGCAGGGGGGGACTAGCACACAACCAAGAGACCCAGTACTTC
CASRGGLAHNQETQYF
>.|TRBJ2-1|TRBV12-3/TRBV12-4|.
TGTGCCAGCAGTCCCCTTCGGAGGGAGCAGTTCTTC
CASSPLRREQFF
>.|TRBJ1-6|TRBV6-5|.
TGTGCCAGCAGTTACCAGGGCGCGGCGTCCTATAATTCACCCCTCCACTTT
CASSYQGAASYNSPLHF
>TRBD1|TRBJ1-1|TRBV4-1|.
TGCGCCAGCAGCCAAGGAGACAGGGCACTACACGGAGCTTTCTTT
CASSQGDRALHGAFF
>.|TRBJ2-5|TRBV7-2|many
TGTGCCAGCAGCCCCGTGGAGGGGTTTGAGACCCAGTACTTC
CASSPVEGFETQYF
>.|TRBJ1-5|TRBV27|.
TGTGCCAGCAGTAGGGGGTTGGATCAGCCCCAGCATTTT
CASSRGLDQPQHF
>.|TRBJ1-5|TRBV5-6|.
TGTGCCAGCAGCTTGGCGAGCAGGGGCCAGCCCCAGCATTTT
CASSLASRGQPQHF
>TRBD2|TRBJ2-3|TRBV27|.
TGTGCCAGTCGGTCCGGGGGGTACGCAGATACGCAGTATTTT
CASRSGGYADTQYF
>.|TRBJ1-6|TRBV27|few
TGTGCCAGCAGTAGCCGGGCCCTAATCGAGCCCCTCCACTTT
CASSSRALIEPLHF
>.|TRBJ1-1|TRBV6-2/TRBV6-3|.
TGTGCCAGCGGACCGCAGGGGCCCACTGAAGCTTTCTTT
CASGPQGPTEAFF
>.|TRBJ1-2|TRBV10-2|.
TGCGCCAGCAGTGAGTCGATGGGGGGGCGCGTCTATGGCTACACCTTC
CASSESMGGRVYGYTF
>.|TRBJ1-3|TRBV15|.
TGTGCCACCAGCATAACGGGGAGCTCTGGAAACACCATATATTTT
CATSITGSSGNTIYF
>TRBD2|TRBJ2-1|TRBV7-6|few
TGTGCCAGCAGCCCCACTAGCGGGGCTTGGAATGAGCAGTTCTTC
CASSPTSGAWNEQFF
>.|TRBJ2-5|TRBV7-9|.
TGTGCCAGCAGCTTCCTTTACCTCAGCGGGCGGGCCGAAGAGACCCAGTACTTC
CASSFLYLSGRAEETQYF
>.|TRBJ2-1|TRBV27|.
TGTGCCAGCAGCGGGACGCCGAATGAGCAGTTCTTC
CASSGTPNEQFF
>TRBD1|TRBJ1-1|TRBV7-2|few
TGTGCCAGCAGCTTAGTTGAAGGGGGCTGGGAGGGAGTTGCTTTCTTT
CASSLVEGGWEGVAFF
>.|TRBJ2-2|TRBV19|.
TGTGCCAGTAGTATTGGCGAAAGCCCCGGGGAGCTGTTTTTT
CASSIGESPGELFF
>TRBD1|TRBJ1-2|TRBV28|.
TGTGCCAGCAGTTTGGACAGGAGATCCCCTAACTATGGCTACACCTTC
CASSLDRRSPNYGYTF